This TCR beta chain was sequenced in a study of blood T cell repertoires in COVID-19. The authors' processing: Researchers report that nucleated cell counts were estimated from reference gene primer amplification. TCRdb's table, derived via immunoSEQ multiplex PCR, lists solely in-frame clones and lacks some. V and J calls and clone size come straight from that table; D and trimming were deduced from the DNA. The sample contains around 310,000 clones, around 90% of which appear only once. The CDR3 is 15 residues long. CDR1 SGHVS and CDR2 FNYEAQ come from the germline V gene. Trimming removed 3 bases from V and 5 bases from J; junction bases left unmatched: 4. Enrolment of Seattle patients took place during active infection, and they were followed longitudinally.

The source material was peripheral blood. The sequence came from a woman in her 40s with COVID-19, enrolled during active disease. This chain joins TRBV7-6 and TRBJ2-2, with 9 bases lining up with TRBD2. CDR3 DNA: TGTGCCAGCAGCTTCAGGCTAGCGGGAACCGGGGAGCTGTTTTTT. This translates into CASSFRLAGTGELFF.